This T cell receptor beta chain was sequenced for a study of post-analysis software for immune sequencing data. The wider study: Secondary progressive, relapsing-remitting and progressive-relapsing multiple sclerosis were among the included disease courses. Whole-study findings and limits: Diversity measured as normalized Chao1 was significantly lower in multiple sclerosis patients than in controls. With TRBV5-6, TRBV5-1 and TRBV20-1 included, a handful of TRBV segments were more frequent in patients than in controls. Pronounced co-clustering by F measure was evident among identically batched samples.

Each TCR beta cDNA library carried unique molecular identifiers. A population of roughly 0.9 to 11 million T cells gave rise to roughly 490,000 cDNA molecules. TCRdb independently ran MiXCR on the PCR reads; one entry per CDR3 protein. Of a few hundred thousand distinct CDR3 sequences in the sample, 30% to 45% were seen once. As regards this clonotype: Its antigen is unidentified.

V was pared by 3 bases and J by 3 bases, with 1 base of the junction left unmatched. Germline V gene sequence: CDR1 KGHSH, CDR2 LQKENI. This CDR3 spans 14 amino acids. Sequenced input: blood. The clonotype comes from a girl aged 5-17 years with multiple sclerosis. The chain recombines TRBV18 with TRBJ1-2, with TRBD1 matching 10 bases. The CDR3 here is CASSPGTGDYGYTF. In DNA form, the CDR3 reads TGTGCCAGCTCACCCGGGACAGGGGACTATGGCTACACCTTC.